The TCR beta chain described here comes from a study of T cell repertoires in cytomegalovirus infection. Study summary: From public TCR beta signatures came an indication of both CMV infection and matching HLA type.

V trimming: 6 bases; J trimming: 3 bases; junction bases outside the gene matches: 7. Germline V CDR1 and CDR2: SGHNT, YYREEE (reference sequence). The CDR3 is 15 amino acids. TCRdb re-analysed the reads in MiXCR, keeping a single row per CDR3 protein. Of about 470,000 distinct CDR3 sequences listed, 40% to 50% are singletons. Points on this clonotype: The target antigen is unknown.

This clonotype was obtained from a human donor in good health (CMV status not recorded). Some clones in this sample may be carry-over from other donors' samples. This sample comprised cultured PBMCs, obtained from culture after CMV antigen stimulation. The chain employs TRBV5-4 and TRBJ2-1; 9 bases match TRBD2. The CDR3 loop reads CASIPDSGGYNEQFF. The CDR3 coding sequence is TGTGCCAGCATCCCAGATAGCGGGGGCTACAATGAGCAGTTCTTC. Drawing the rest from reference TRBV5-4 and TRBJ2-1, the complete variable domain is ETGVTQSPTHLIKTRGQQVTLRCSSQSGHNTVSWYQQALGQGPQFIFQYYREEENGRGNFPPRFSGLQFPNYSSELNVNALELDDSALYLCASIPDSGGYNEQFFGPGTRLTVL.